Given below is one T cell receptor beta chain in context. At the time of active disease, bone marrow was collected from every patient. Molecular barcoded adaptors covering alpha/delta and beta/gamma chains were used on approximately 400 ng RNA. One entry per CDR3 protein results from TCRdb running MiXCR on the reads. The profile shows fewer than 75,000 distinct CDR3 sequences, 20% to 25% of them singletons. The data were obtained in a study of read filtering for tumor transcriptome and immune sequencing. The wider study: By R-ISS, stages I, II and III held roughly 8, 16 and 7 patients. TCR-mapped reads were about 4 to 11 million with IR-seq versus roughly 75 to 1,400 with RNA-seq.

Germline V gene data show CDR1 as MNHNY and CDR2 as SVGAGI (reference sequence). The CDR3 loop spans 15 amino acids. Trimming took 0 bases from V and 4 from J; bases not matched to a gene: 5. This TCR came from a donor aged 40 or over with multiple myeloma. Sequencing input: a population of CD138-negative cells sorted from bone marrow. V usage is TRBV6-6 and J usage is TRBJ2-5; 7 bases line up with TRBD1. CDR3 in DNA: TGTGCCAGCAGTTACTCGGGCCAGGGGGTAGAGACCCAGTACTTC. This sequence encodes CASSYSGQGVETQYF.